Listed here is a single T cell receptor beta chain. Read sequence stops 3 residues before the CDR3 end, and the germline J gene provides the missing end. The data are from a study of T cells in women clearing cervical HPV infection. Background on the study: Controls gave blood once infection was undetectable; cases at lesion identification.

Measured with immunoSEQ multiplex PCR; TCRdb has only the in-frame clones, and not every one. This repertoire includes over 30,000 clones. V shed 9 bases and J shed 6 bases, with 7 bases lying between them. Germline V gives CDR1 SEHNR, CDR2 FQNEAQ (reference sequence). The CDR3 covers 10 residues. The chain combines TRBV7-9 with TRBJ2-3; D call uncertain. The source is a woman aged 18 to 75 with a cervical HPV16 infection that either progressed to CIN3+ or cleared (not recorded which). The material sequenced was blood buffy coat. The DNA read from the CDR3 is TGTGCCAGGAAAGGGGATACG. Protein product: CARKGDT. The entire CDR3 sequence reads CARKGDTQYF.